This is a list of T cell receptor beta chains from one sample in a study of Graves' ophthalmopathy and Graves' hyperthyroidism. From the multiplex PCR reads, TCRdb called clonotypes with MiXCR, one entry per CDR3 protein. Among a few hundred thousand distinct CDR3 sequences listed, about a sixth were seen once. Material: peripheral blood. These receptor sequences come from an adult man with Graves' ophthalmopathy. The CDR3 runs from the conserved cysteine through the conserved F or W. Each record gives: J gene, V gene, D gene, clone size, CDR3 DNA, CDR3 protein. D genes are given only for firm matches. Size is omitted from some rows. Given values are once, few, many or a class for expanded clones.

>TRBJ1-1|TRBV6-1|.|many
TGTGCCAGCAGGGAACTGACCGCCTTGAACACTGAAGCTTTCTTT
CASRELTALNTEAFF
>TRBJ1-2|TRBV11-2|.|many
TGTGCCAGCAGGCGGGACACTTATGGCTACACCTTC
CASRRDTYGYTF
>TRBJ2-5|TRBV4-1|.|many
TGCGCCAGCAGCCAGGCAGGACAGGAGGGACGGGAGACCCAGTACTTC
CASSQAGQEGRETQYF
>TRBJ2-7|TRBV5-6|.|many
TGTGCCAGCAGCTTGGTTGGGGCCCACGAGCAGTACTTC
CASSLVGAHEQYF
>TRBJ2-6|TRBV12-3/TRBV12-4|.|many
TGTGCCAGCAGTTTGGGGGCCCGGGCCAACGTCCTGACTTTC
CASSLGARANVLTF
>TRBJ1-1|TRBV5-1|TRBD1|many
TGCGCCAGCAGGGACAGGGGGCTTGGGGCTGAAGCTTTCTTT
CASRDRGLGAEAFF
>TRBJ1-5|TRBV28|TRBD1|many
TGTGCCAGCAGCGGACAGGGGGCAGGCAATCAGCCCCAGCATTTT
CASSGQGAGNQPQHF
>TRBJ1-5|TRBV29-1|TRBD1|many
TGCAGCGCCGGAACAGGGGCAAGTCAGCCCCAGCATTTT
CSAGTGASQPQHF
>TRBJ2-7|TRBV29-1|.|many
TGCAGCGTTGAGGGGGGTGGCGACGAGCAGTACTTC
CSVEGGGDEQYF
>TRBJ2-7|TRBV29-1|TRBD1|many
TGCAGCGTTAGAAGACAGGGTTACGAGCAGTACTTC
CSVRRQGYEQYF
>TRBJ2-5|TRBV20-1|.|many
TGCAGTGCTAGGATACCGGGGCTCCAAGAGACCCAGTACTTC
CSARIPGLQETQYF
>TRBJ1-2|TRBV6-5|.|many
TGTGCCAGCAGTTACCCAGAAGGGTCTTATGGCTACACCTTC
CASSYPEGSYGYTF
>TRBJ1-1|TRBV18|.|many
TGTGCCAGCTCACCCTACAGGCGCGAGCTTGAAGCTTTCTTT
CASSPYRRELEAFF
>TRBJ1-1|TRBV6-1|.|.
TGTGCCAGCGCCCGGTCTAACACTGAAGCTTTCTTT
CASARSNTEAFF
>TRBJ1-2|TRBV20-1|TRBD1|.
TGCAGTGCTAGTCCGGACAGGGAGTCTAACTATGGCTACACCTTC
CSASPDRESNYGYTF
>TRBJ1-2|TRBV10-1|.|many
TGCGCCAGCAGTTCGGGACGGAGCTATGGCTACACCTTC
CASSSGRSYGYTF
>TRBJ1-5|TRBV4-3|TRBD1|few
TGCGCCAGCAGCCAGGAAGTCAGGGGGTATCAGCCCCAGCATTTT
CASSQEVRGYQPQHF
>TRBJ2-7|TRBV7-3|TRBD2|many
TGTGCCAGCAGCTTAGGGGGACTAGCGAACTACGAGCAGTACTTC
CASSLGGLANYEQYF
>TRBJ2-5|TRBV2|TRBD1|many
TGTGCCAGCACCCGGGACAGGGATGAGACCCAGTACTTC
CASTRDRDETQYF
>TRBJ1-2|TRBV6-5|.|many
TGTGCCAGCAGTTCTACAGTCGGGGCTGGGGGCTACACCTTC
CASSSTVGAGGYTF
>TRBJ1-3|TRBV5-1|TRBD1|many
TGCGCCAGCAGCTTGGGGACAGGGCCCATCTCTGGAAACACCATATATTTT
CASSLGTGPISGNTIYF
>TRBJ1-1|TRBV12-3/TRBV12-4|.|.
TGTGCCAGCACCAGAGCTATGAACACTGAAGCTTTCTTT
CASTRAMNTEAFF
>TRBJ2-7|TRBV15|.|many
TGTGCCACCAGCAGACAAAGCGGCTACGAGCAGTACTTC
CATSRQSGYEQYF
>TRBJ2-5|TRBV20-1|.|many
TGCAGTGCTAGAGCCAAAGAGACCCAGTACTTC
CSARAKETQYF
>TRBJ2-7|TRBV6-1|.|many
TGTGCCAGCAGTGAAGCCGCAGGTCCCTACGAGCAGTACTTC
CASSEAAGPYEQYF
>TRBJ1-2|TRBV12-3/TRBV12-4|.|many
TGTGCCAGCAGTCCAGACATACCCTATGGCTACACCTTC
CASSPDIPYGYTF
>TRBJ1-2|TRBV5-6|.|many
TGTGCCAGCAGCTTGGTCGGGCAGGGAAGGCGTGGCTACACCTTC
CASSLVGQGRRGYTF
>TRBJ2-2|TRBV29-1|.|.
TGCAGCGCCAAGGATTCGGGCGGGGAGCTGTCTTTT
CSAKDSGGELSF
>TRBJ1-2|TRBV28|.|many
TGTGCCAGCTCTAAAAACCCATATGGCTACACCTTC
CASSKNPYGYTF
>TRBJ2-5|TRBV6-2/TRBV6-3|.|.
TGTGCCAGGGGATATGGATCCCAAGAGACCCAGTACTTC
CARGYGSQETQYF
>TRBJ2-2|TRBV30|.|.
TGTGCCTGGAAGTTCTCTGAATCCTCGGGCACCGGGGAGCTGCTTTTT
CAWKFSESSGTGELLF
>TRBJ2-7|TRBV6-5|.|many
TGTGCCAGCAGTTACTCGTTTTGGAGCCCCCCAGACTACGAGCAGTACTTC
CASSYSFWSPPDYEQYF
>TRBJ2-7|TRBV30|.|few
TGTGCCTGGAGCTACAGTAGCTCCTACGAGCAGTACTTC
CAWSYSSSYEQYF
>TRBJ2-7|TRBV4-2|.|many
TGTGCCAGCAGCCAAGACAACAGGGAAGCCTACGAGCAGTACTTC
CASSQDNREAYEQYF
>TRBJ2-7|TRBV3-1|.|many
TGTGCCAGCAGACGCGGGCTAGGAACAGAGCAGTACTTC
CASRRGLGTEQYF
>TRBJ1-6|TRBV12-3/TRBV12-4|TRBD1|once
TGTGCCAGCAGTCGGACAGGGCGGGATTCACCCCTCCACTTT
CASSRTGRDSPLHF